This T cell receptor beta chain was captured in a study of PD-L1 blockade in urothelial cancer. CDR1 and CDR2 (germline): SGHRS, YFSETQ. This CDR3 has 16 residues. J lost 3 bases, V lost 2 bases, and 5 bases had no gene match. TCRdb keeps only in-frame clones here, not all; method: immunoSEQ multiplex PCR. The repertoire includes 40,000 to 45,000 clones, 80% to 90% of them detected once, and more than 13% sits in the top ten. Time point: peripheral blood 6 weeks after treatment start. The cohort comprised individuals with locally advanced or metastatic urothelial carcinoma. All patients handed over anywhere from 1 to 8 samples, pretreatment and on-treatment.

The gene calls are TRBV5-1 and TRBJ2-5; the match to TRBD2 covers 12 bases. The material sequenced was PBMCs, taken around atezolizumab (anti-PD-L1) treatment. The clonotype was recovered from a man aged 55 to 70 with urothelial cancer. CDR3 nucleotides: TGCGCCAGCAGCTTCTCTAGCGGGGGGGCCGAAGAGACCCAGTACTTC. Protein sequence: CASSFSSGGAEETQYF.